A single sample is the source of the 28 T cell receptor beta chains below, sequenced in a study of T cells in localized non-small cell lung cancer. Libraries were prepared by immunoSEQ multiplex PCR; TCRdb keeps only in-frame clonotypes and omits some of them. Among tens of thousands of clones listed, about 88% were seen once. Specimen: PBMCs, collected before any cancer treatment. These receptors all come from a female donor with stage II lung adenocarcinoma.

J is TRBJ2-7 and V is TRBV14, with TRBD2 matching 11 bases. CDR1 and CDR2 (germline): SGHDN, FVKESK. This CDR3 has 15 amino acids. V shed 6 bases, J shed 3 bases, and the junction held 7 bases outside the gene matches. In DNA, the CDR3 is TGTGCCAGCAGTCAGATAGCGGGGGGGATCTACGAGCAGTACTTC. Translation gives CASSQIAGGIYEQYF. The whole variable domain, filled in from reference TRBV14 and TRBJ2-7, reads EAGVTQFPSHSVIEKGQTVTLRCDPISGHDNLYWYRRVMGKEIKFLLHFVKESKQDESGMPNNRFLAERTGGTYSTLKVQPAELEDSGVYFCASSQIAGGIYEQYFGPGTRLTVT.

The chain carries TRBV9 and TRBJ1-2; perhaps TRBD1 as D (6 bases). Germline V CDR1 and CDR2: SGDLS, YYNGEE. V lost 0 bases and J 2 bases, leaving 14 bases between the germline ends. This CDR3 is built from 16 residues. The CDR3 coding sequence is TGTGCCAGCAGCGTAGATCACAGGGTGGGGAACTATGGCTACACCTTC. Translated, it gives CASSVDHRVGNYGYTF.

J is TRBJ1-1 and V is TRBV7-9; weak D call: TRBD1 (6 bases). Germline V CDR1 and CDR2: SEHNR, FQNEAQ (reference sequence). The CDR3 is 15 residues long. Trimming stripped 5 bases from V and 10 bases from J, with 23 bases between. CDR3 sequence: CASSLHPDSVNGAFF. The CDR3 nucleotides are TGTGCCAGCAGCCTACACCCGGACAGCGTTAACGGAGCTTTCTTT.

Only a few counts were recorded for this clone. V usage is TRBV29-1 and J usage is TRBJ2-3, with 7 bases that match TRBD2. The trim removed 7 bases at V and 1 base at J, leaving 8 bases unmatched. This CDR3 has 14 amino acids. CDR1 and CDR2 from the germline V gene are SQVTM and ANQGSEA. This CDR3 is CSAGGGARTDTQYF. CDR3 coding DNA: TGCAGCGCCGGCGGGGGAGCCCGCACAGATACGCAGTATTTT.

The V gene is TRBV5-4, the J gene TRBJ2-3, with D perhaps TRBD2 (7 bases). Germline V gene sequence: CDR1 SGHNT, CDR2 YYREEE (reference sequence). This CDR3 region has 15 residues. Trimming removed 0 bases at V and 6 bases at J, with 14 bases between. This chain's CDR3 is CASSLAAGAGDTQYF. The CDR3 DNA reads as TGTGCCAGCAGCTTGGCTGCGGGGGCGGGGGATACGCAGTATTTT.

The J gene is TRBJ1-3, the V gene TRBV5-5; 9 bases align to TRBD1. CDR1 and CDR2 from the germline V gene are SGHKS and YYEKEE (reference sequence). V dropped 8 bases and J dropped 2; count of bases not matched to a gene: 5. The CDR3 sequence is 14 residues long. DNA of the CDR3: TGTGCCAGTTTGAGACAGGGGGCTGGAAACACCATATATTTT. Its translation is CASLRQGAGNTIYF. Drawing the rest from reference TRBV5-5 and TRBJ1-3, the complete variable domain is DAGVTQSPTHLIKTRGQQVTLRCSPISGHKSVSWYQQVLGQGPQFIFQYYEKEERGRGNFPDRFSARQFPNYSSELNVNALLLGDSALYLCASLRQGAGNTIYFGEGSWLTVV.

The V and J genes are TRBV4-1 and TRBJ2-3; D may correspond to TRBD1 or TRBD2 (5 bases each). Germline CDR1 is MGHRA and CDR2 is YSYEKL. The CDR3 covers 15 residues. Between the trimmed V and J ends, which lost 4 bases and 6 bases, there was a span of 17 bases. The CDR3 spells CASSLREIRADTQYF. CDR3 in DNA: TGCGCCAGCAGCCTCAGGGAGATCAGAGCCGATACGCAGTATTTT.

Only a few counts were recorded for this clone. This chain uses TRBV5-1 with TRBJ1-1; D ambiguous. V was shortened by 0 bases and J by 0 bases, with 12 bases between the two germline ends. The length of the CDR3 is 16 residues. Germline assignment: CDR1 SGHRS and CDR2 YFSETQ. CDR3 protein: CASSLGWQVVNTEAFF. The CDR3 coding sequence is TGCGCCAGCAGCTTGGGGTGGCAGGTGGTGAACACTGAAGCTTTCTTT. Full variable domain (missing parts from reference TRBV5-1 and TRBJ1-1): KAGVTQTPRYLIKTRGQQVTLSCSPISGHRSVSWYQQTPGQGLQFLFEYFSETQRNKGNFPGRFSGRQFSNSRSEMNVSTLELGDSALYLCASSLGWQVVNTEAFFGQGTRLTVV.

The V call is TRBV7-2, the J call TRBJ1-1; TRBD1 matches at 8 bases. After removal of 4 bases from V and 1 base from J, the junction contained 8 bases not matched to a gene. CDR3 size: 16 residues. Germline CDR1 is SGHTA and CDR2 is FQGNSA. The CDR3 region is CASSSLWQGANTEAFF. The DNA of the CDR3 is TGTGCCAGCAGCTCACTTTGGCAGGGGGCGAACACTGAAGCTTTCTTT.

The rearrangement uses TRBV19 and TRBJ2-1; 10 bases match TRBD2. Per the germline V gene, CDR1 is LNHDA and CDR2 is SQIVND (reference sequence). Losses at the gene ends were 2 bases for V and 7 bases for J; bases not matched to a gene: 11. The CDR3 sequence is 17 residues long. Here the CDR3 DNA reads TGTGCCAGTAGTATAAGTCCTAGCGGGGGCCGAGAGAATGAGCAGTTCTTC. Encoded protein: CASSISPSGGRENEQFF.

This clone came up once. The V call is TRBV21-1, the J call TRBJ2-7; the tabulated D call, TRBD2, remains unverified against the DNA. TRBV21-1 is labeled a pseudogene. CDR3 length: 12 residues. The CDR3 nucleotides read TGTGCCAGCAGCAAAATCGGGTACGAGCAGTACTTC. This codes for CASSKIGYEQYF.

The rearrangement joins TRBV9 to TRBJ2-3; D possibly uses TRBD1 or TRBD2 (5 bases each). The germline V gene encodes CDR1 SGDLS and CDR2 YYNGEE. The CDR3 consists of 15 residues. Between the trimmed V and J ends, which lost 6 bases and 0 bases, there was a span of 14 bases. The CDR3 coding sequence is TGTGCCAGCACCTTGGGATGGGGGAGCACAGATACGCAGTATTTT. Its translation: CASTLGWGSTDTQYF.

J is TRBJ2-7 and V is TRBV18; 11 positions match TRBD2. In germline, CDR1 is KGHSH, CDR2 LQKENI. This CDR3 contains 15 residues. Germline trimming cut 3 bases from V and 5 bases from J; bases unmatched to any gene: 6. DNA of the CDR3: TGTGCCAGCTCACCCCAACTAGCGGGGGCAAACGAGCAGTACTTC. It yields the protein CASSPQLAGANEQYF.

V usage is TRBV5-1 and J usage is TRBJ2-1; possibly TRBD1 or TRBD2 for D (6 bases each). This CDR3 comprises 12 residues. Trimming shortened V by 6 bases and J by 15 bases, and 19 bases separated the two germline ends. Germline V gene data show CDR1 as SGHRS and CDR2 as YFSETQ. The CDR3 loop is CASTSSTGAGFF. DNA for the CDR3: TGCGCCAGCACTTCGTCCACGGGGGCAGGGTTCTTC.

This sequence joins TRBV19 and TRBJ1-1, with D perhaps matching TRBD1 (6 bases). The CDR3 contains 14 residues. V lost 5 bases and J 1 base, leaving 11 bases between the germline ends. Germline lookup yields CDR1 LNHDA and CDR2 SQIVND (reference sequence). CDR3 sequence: CASSAGQPNTEAFF. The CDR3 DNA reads TGTGCCAGTAGTGCCGGACAGCCGAACACTGAAGCTTTCTTT.

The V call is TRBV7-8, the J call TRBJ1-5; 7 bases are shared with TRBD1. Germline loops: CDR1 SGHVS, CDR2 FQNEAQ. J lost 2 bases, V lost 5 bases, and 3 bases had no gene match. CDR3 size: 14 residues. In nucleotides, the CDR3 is TGTGCCAGCAGCCAAGGGACAGGCAATCAGCCCCAGCATTTT. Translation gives CASSQGTGNQPQHF. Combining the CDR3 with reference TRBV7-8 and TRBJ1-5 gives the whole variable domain GAGVSQSPRYKVAKRGQDVALRCDPISGHVSLFWYQQALGQGPEFLTYFQNEAQLDKSGLPSDRFFAERPEGSVSTLKIQRTQQEDSAVYLCASSQGTGNQPQHFGDGTRLSIL.

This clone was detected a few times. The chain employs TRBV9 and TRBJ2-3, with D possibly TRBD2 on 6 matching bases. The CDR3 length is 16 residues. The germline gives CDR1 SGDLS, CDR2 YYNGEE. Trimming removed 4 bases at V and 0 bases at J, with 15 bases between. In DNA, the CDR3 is TGTGCCAGCAGCCTCTCCGGCGGGGTGAGCACAGATACGCAGTATTTT. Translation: CASSLSGGVSTDTQYF.

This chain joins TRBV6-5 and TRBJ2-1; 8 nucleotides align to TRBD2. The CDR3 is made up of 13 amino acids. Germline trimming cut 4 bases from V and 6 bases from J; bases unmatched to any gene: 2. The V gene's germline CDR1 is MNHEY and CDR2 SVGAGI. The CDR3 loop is CASSFLAGNEQFF. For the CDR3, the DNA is TGTGCCAGCAGTTTTCTAGCGGGCAATGAGCAGTTCTTC.

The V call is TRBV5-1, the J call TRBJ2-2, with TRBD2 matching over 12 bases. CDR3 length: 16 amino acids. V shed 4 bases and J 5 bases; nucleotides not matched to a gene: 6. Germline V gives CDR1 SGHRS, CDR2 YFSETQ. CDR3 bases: TGCGCCAGCAGCGACACTAGCGGGGGGATTACCGGGGAGCTGTTTTTT. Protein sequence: CASSDTSGGITGELFF. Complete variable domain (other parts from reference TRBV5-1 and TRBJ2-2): KAGVTQTPRYLIKTRGQQVTLSCSPISGHRSVSWYQQTPGQGLQFLFEYFSETQRNKGNFPGRFSGRQFSNSRSEMNVSTLELGDSALYLCASSDTSGGITGELFFGEGSRLTVL.

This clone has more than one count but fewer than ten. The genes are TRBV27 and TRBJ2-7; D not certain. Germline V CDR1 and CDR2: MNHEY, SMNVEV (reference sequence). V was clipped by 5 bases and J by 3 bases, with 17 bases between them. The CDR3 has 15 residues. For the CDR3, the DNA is TGTGCCAGCAGTCCAACGTACTATCATCTCTACGAGCAGTACTTC. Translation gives CASSPTYYHLYEQYF.

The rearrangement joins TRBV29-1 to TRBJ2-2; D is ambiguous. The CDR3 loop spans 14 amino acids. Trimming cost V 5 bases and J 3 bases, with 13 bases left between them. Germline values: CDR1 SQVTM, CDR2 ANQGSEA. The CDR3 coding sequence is TGCAGCGTTAGGTACAACGCTGACACCGGGGAGCTGTTTTTT. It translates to CSVRYNADTGELFF.

CDR3 in DNA: TGTGCCAGTACAAGTTTCGTTAGCGGGATTGGCAATCAGCCCCAGCATTTT. Amino acid sequence: CASTSFVSGIGNQPQHF. This chain links TRBV19 with TRBJ1-5; D is uncertain. CDR3 length: 17 residues. Germline CDR1 reads LNHDA; CDR2 reads SQIVND (reference sequence). V was pared by 7 bases and J by 2 bases, with 21 bases between. Complete variable domain (other parts from reference TRBV19 and TRBJ1-5): DGGITQSPKYLFRKEGQNVTLSCEQNLNHDAMYWYRQDPGQGLRLIYYSQIVNDFQKGDIAEGYSVSREKKESFPLTVTSAQKNPTAFYLCASTSFVSGIGNQPQHFGDGTRLSIL.

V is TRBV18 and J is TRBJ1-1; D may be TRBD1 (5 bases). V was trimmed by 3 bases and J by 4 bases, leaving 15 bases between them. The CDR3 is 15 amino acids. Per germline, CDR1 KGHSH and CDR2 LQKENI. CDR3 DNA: TGTGCCAGCTCACCCTCTCTCGGGGGGGTCACTGAAGCTTTCTTT. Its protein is CASSPSLGGVTEAFF. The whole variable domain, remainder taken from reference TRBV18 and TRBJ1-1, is NAGVMQNPRHLVRRRGQEARLRCSPMKGHSHVYWYRQLPEEGLKFMVYLQKENIIDESGMPKERFSAEFPKEGPSILRIQQVVRGDSAAYFCASSPSLGGVTEAFFGQGTRLTVV.

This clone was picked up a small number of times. In DNA, the CDR3 is TGTGCCAAGACGGTTGGGAACACTGAAGCTTTCTTT. Translating gives CAKTVGNTEAFF. The V call is TRBV30, the J call TRBJ1-1; no clear D gene. Trimming took 8 bases from V and 1 from J, leaving 11 bases between them. Looked up from germline, CDR1 is GTSNPN and CDR2 is SVGIG (reference sequence). There are 12 residues in the CDR3. Full variable domain (missing parts from reference TRBV30 and TRBJ1-1): SQTIHQWPATLVQPVGSPLSLECTVEGTSNPNLYWYRQAAGRGLQLLFYSVGIGQISSEVPQNLSASRPQDRQFILSSKKLLLSDSGFYLCAKTVGNTEAFFGQGTRLTVV.

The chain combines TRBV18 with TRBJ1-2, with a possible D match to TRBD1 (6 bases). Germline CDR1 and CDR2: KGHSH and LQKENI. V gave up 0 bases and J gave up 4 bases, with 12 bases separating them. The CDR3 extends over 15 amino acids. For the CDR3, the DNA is TGTGCCAGCTCACCACCGGAGGGGGATCTCTATGGCTACACCTTC. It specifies CASSPPEGDLYGYTF.

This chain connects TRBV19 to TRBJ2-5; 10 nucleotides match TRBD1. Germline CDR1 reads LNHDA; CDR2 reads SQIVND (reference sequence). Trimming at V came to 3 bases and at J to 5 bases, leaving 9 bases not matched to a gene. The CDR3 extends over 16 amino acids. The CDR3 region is CASSIAGTGVGETQYF. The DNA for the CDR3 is TGTGCCAGTAGTATTGCCGGGACAGGGGTAGGGGAGACCCAGTACTTC.

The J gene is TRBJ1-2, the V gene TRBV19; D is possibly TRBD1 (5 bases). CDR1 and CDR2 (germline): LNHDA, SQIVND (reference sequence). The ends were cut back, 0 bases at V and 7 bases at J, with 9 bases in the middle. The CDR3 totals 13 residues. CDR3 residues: CASSIDGTGGYTF. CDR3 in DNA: TGTGCCAGTAGTATAGATGGGACTGGTGGCTACACCTTC. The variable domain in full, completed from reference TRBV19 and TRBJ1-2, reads DGGITQSPKYLFRKEGQNVTLSCEQNLNHDAMYWYRQDPGQGLRLIYYSQIVNDFQKGDIAEGYSVSREKKESFPLTVTSAQKNPTAFYLCASSIDGTGGYTFGSGTRLTVV.

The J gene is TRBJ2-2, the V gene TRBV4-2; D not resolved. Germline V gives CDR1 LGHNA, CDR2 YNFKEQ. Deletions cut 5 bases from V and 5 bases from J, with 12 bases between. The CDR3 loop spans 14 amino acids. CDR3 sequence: CASSVRSSTGELFF. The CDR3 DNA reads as TGTGCCAGCAGCGTCCGGTCCTCGACCGGGGAGCTGTTTTTT.